This entry lists 12 T cell receptor beta chains sequenced from one sample in a study of glioma-infiltrating T cells after dendritic cell vaccination. The time point is: after dendritic cell vaccination, including at tumor progression/relapse. Data came from immunoSEQ multiplex PCR; TCRdb stores just in-frame clones and leaves some out. The table lists about 65,000 clones, roughly nine tenths of them singletons. The input for sequencing was blood, taken after dendritic cell vaccination. The receptor set was obtained from a human donor with glioblastoma.

The V call is TRBV13, the J call TRBJ2-3; possibly TRBD2 for D (6 bases). V lost 4 bases and J lost 2, with 16 bases in between. The CDR3 extends over 16 amino acids. Germline CDR1 is PRHDT and CDR2 is FYEKMQ (reference sequence). The CDR3: CASSWKPGLVTDTQYF. The CDR3 coding sequence is TGTGCCAGCAGCTGGAAGCCGGGACTGGTCACAGATACGCAGTATTTT.

This chain links TRBV28 with TRBJ1-1, with 7 bases that match TRBD1. The V gene's germline CDR1 is MDHEN and CDR2 SYDVKM. Trimming at V came to 11 bases and at J to 2 bases, leaving 11 bases not matched to a gene. The CDR3 covers 14 residues. The DNA of the CDR3 is TGTGCCGGCCAAGAGGGGGCAGGAAACACTGAAGCTTTCTTT. Translation gives CAGQEGAGNTEAFF. Complete variable domain (other parts from reference TRBV28 and TRBJ1-1): DVKVTQSSRYLVKRTGEKVFLECVQDMDHENMFWYRQDPGLGLRLIYFSYDVKMKEKGDIPEGYSVSREKKERFSLILESASTNQTSMYLCAGQEGAGNTEAFFGQGTRLTVV.

The chain carries TRBV15 and TRBJ1-4, with 9 bases matching TRBD1. The CDR3 covers 13 residues. Losses at the gene ends were 5 bases for V and 7 bases for J; bases not matched to a gene: 2. Per germline, CDR1 LNHNV and CDR2 YYDKDF (reference sequence). In nucleotides, the CDR3 is TGTGCCACCAGCGGGACAGGGAGTGAAAAACTGTTTTTT. Translation gives CATSGTGSEKLFF.

V is TRBV30 and J is TRBJ1-4, with TRBD1 as a possible D gene (6 bases). Deletions cut 4 bases from V and 9 bases from J, with 18 bases between. The CDR3 spans 14 residues. In germline, CDR1 is GTSNPN, CDR2 SVGIG (reference sequence). CDR3 nucleotide sequence: TGTGCCTGGACCTTGGACAGCTTAAACAAAAAACTGTTTTTT. Its protein is CAWTLDSLNKKLFF. Based on the CDR3 plus reference TRBV30 and TRBJ1-4, the full variable domain is SQTIHQWPATLVQPVGSPLSLECTVEGTSNPNLYWYRQAAGRGLQLLFYSVGIGQISSEVPQNLSASRPQDRQFILSSKKLLLSDSGFYLCAWTLDSLNKKLFFGSGTQLSVL.

The rearrangement uses TRBV5-5 and TRBJ1-5; 10 bases map to TRBD1. Per the germline V gene, CDR1 is SGHKS and CDR2 is YYEKEE (reference sequence). V lost 4 bases, J lost 4 bases, and 5 bases stayed unmatched. The CDR3 extends over 15 amino acids. The CDR3 DNA reads as TGTGCCAGCAGCGAGGACAGGGGGATTAATCAGCCCCAGCATTTT. Translation gives CASSEDRGINQPQHF.

CDR3 sequence: CASSLAGDWTGELFF. As DNA, the CDR3 is TGTGCCAGCAGTTTAGCCGGGGATTGGACCGGGGAGCTGTTTTTT. This sequence joins TRBV27 and TRBJ2-2, with a tentative D call TRBD2 (5 bases). With 2 bases removed from V and 5 bases from J, the gap between germline ends came to 12 bases. This CDR3 is 15 amino acids long. Per the germline V gene, CDR1 is MNHEY and CDR2 is SMNVEV (reference sequence).

CDR3 DNA sequence: TGTGCCAGCAGCTTAGGGGAGACAGGGGGCGTTGAGACCCAGTACTTC. This translates into CASSLGETGGVETQYF. The chain is built from TRBV7-2 and TRBJ2-5, with TRBD1 matching over 10 bases. The CDR3 loop spans 16 amino acids. V shed 1 base and J 5 bases; nucleotides not matched to a gene: 7. Germline V lookup: CDR1 SGHTA, CDR2 FQGNSA.

V is TRBV9 and J is TRBJ2-1; 12 bases align to TRBD2. V was clipped by 4 bases and J by 0 bases; unmatched bases: 5. The CDR3 is 17 amino acids. The germline CDR1 and CDR2 sequences are SGDLS and YYNGEE. The CDR3: CASSLTTSGSSYNEQFF. The CDR3 DNA is TGTGCCAGCAGCTTAACGACTAGCGGGAGCTCCTACAATGAGCAGTTCTTC.

The CDR3 spells CASSLGQGGTGELFF. In DNA form, the CDR3 reads TGTGCCAGCAGCTTAGGACAGGGGGGCACCGGGGAGCTGTTTTTT. The chain has TRBV7-2 and TRBJ2-2, with 9 positions matching TRBD1. CDR1 is SGHTA, CDR2 FQGNSA, per germline. The CDR3 length is 15 residues. The V segment lost 1 base and the J segment 4 bases; nucleotides outside the gene matches: 1.

V is TRBV19 and J is TRBJ2-1; 12 nucleotides agree with TRBD1. Germline V gene sequence: CDR1 LNHDA, CDR2 SQIVND (reference sequence). J gave up 0 bases and V 5 bases, and 2 bases lay outside the gene matches. The CDR3 covers 16 residues. CDR3 protein: CASSLGQGASYNEQFF. The CDR3 coding sequence is TGTGCCAGTAGTTTGGGACAGGGGGCCTCCTACAATGAGCAGTTCTTC. Drawing the rest from reference TRBV19 and TRBJ2-1, the complete variable domain is DGGITQSPKYLFRKEGQNVTLSCEQNLNHDAMYWYRQDPGQGLRLIYYSQIVNDFQKGDIAEGYSVSREKKESFPLTVTSAQKNPTAFYLCASSLGQGASYNEQFFGPGTRLTVL.

The rearrangement joins TRBV10-1 to TRBJ2-2; TRBD2 aligns across 10 bases. CDR3 length: 17 residues. Looked up from germline, CDR1 is WNHNN and CDR2 is SYGVQD (reference sequence). The V gene end was trimmed by 4 bases and the J gene end by 2 bases; junction bases not matched to a gene: 7. Here the CDR3 reads CASSAGTSEYNTGELFF. CDR3 coding DNA: TGCGCCAGCAGTGCTGGGACTAGCGAATATAACACCGGGGAGCTGTTTTTT.

The gene calls are TRBV5-6 and TRBJ2-5; no reliable D call. Germline values: CDR1 SGHDT, CDR2 YYEEEE. V was trimmed by 0 bases and J by 5 bases, leaving 8 bases between them. The CDR3 sequence is 13 residues long. CDR3 protein: CASSLGSRETQYF. The CDR3 DNA sequence: TGTGCCAGCAGCTTGGGGTCCCGGGAGACCCAGTACTTC.